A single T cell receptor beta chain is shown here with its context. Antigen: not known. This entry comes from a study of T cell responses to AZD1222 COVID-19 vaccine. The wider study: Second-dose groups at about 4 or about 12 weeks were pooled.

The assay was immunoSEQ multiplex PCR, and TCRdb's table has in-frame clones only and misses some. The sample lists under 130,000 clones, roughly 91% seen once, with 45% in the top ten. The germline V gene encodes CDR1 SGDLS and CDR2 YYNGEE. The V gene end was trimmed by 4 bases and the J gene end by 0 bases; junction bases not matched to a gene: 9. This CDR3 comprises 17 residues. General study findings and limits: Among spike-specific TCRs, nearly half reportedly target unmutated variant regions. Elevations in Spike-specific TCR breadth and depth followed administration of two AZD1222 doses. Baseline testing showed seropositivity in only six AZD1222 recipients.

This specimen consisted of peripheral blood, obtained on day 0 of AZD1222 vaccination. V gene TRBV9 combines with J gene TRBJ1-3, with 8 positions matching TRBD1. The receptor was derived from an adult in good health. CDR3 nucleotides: TGTGCCAGCAGCCAATCGACAGGGGAAATCTCTGGAAACACCATATATTTT. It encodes CASSQSTGEISGNTIYF.